The TCR beta chain described here comes from a study of blood T cell repertoires in COVID-19. Study summary: Sources were T cells, B-cell-depleted T cells, or PBMCs; the material itself was cDNA or gDNA.

Germline CDR1 and CDR2: SGDLS and YYNGEE. The V gene lost 0 bases and the J gene lost 0 bases, with 12 bases spanning the gap. The CDR3 spans 16 residues. Participants were aged about 18 to 90 years, lived in 25 or so US areas, and enrolled virtually. Sequencing used immunoSEQ multiplex PCR; TCRdb keeps in-frame clones, though not all of them. The repertoire consists of 200,000 to 250,000 clones, with roughly nine tenths occurring once and the leading ten covering 3.1%. This receptor was obtained from a woman in her forties or fifties in a cohort exposed to, infected with or recovered from COVID-19 (not recorded which). Source material: PBMCs or T cells enriched from blood (not recorded which). The J gene is TRBJ1-1, the V gene TRBV9; possibly TRBD1 for D (5 bases). CDR3 loop: CASSVDGGSMNTEAFF. CDR3 bases: TGTGCCAGCAGCGTAGACGGGGGTTCCATGAACACTGAAGCTTTCTTT.